These 2 T cell receptor beta chains were sequenced from one sample in a study of blood T cell repertoires in COVID-19. Sequencing was performed with immunoSEQ multiplex PCR; in TCRdb, only in-frame clones are kept and a portion is missing. The profile covers a few hundred thousand clones, with around 90% appearing a single time and around 2.1% taken by the ten largest. The sequencing sample was made of peripheral blood. The receptors derive from a man aged 18 to 35 with active or convalescent COVID-19.

The CDR3 DNA reads TGTGCCAGCAGCCCCACAGGGAACAATGAGCAGTTCTTC. Amino acids: CASSPTGNNEQFF. This sequence joins TRBV11-2 and TRBJ2-1, with D possibly being TRBD1 (6 bases). The length of the CDR3 is 13 residues. Germline V gene data show CDR1 as SGHAT and CDR2 as FQNNGV. V dropped 5 bases and J dropped 5 bases, with 10 bases sitting between them.

The V and J genes are TRBV4-1 and TRBJ1-5, with D perhaps TRBD1 (5 bases). The CDR3 covers 15 residues. The V end was cut by 3 bases, the J end by 3 bases, with 12 bases between. Germline CDR1 MGHRA, CDR2 YSYEKL. The CDR3 region is CASSQATGDNQPQHF. CDR3 DNA: TGCGCCAGCAGCCAGGCGACGGGGGACAATCAGCCCCAGCATTTT.